This paragraph reports one TCR beta chain. Followed longitudinally, the Seattle patients had been enrolled during active infection. The data derive from a study of blood T cell repertoires in COVID-19. The wider study: Samples taken during acute and convalescent COVID-19 were collected in the United States, Italy and Spain. The cDNA or gDNA used as material had been derived from T cells, B-cell-depleted T cells, or PBMCs.

The CDR3 contains 13 residues. The germline V gene has CDR1 KGHSH and CDR2 LQKENI. J lost 6 bases, V lost 5 bases, and 5 bases had no gene match. Per the original methods: Researchers report that nucleated cell counts were estimated from reference gene primer amplification. The data were produced by immunoSEQ multiplex PCR, yet TCRdb's version contains in-frame clones alone and is incomplete. V and J calls plus clone size are reproduced from that table; the DNA served to infer D and trimming. Of a few hundred thousand clones listed, around 91% were seen once; the top ten hold approximately 2.3%. This chain uses TRBV18 with TRBJ1-2, with TRBD1 matching 8 bases. Input material: peripheral blood. This clonotype originated in a woman aged 55-75 years with COVID-19, enrolled during active disease. CDR3 coding DNA: TGTGCCAGCTCATCACAGGGGGTCCATGGCTACACCTTC. Protein: CASSSQGVHGYTF.